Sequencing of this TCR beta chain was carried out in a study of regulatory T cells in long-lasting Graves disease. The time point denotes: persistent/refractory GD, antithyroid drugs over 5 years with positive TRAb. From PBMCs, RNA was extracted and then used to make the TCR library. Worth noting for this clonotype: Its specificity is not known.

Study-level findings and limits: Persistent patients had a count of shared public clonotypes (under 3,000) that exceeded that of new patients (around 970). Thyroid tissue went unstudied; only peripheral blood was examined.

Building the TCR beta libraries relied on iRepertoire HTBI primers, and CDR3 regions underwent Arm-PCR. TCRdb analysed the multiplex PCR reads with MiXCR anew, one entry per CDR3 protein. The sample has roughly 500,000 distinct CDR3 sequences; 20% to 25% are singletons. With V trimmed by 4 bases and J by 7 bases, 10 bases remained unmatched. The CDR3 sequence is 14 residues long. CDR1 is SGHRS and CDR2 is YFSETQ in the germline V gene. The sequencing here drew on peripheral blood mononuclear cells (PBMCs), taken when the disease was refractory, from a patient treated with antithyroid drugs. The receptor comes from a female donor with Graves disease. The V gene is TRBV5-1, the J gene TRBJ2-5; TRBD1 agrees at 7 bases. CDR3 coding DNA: TGCGCCAGCAGCCCCCTCGGGACAGAAGTGACCCAGTACTTC. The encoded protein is CASSPLGTEVTQYF.